This T cell receptor beta chain came from a study of cytomegalovirus exposure and HLA in healthy donors. The study's findings and limits: What TCR beta sequences reportedly achieved was accurate prediction of HLA-A and HLA-B alleles in most subjects. According to an earlier analysis, most TCR beta V segments yielded productive rearrangements about 90% or about 30% of the time.

Concerning this clone: Its target is unknown.

In germline, CDR1 is MDHEN, CDR2 SYDVKM. The V and J ends lost 4 bases and 2 bases respectively, with 15 bases between them. CDR3 length: 15 amino acids. Both 60 Vbeta primers and 13 Jbeta primers went into the PCR. Sequencing was performed with immunoSEQ multiplex PCR; in TCRdb, only in-frame clones are kept and a portion is missing. The table for this sample gives 100,000 to 150,000 clones. The sequence came from a man younger than 35 in good health and CMV-seronegative. J is TRBJ2-7 and V is TRBV28, with D possibly being TRBD2 (5 bases). The sequencing sample was made of PBMCs. The CDR3 DNA is TGTGCCAGCAGTTCCTCGGACGGGAATACCTACGAGCAGTACTTC. Protein: CASSSSDGNTYEQYF.